The TCR beta chain under discussion was sequenced for a study of cytomegalovirus exposure and HLA in healthy donors. The V and J ends lost 4 bases and 11 bases respectively, with 20 bases between them. This CDR3 has 15 residues. Germline CDR1 reads LNHDA; CDR2 reads SQIVND (reference sequence). Healthy bone marrow donors made up the cohort. Donors were ostensibly healthy at sampling, although undocumented immune exposures were probable. Primers for the PCR totalled 60 Vbeta and 13 Jbeta. TCRdb's table, derived via immunoSEQ multiplex PCR, lists solely in-frame clones and lacks some. Here the sample spans under 150,000 clones, about two thirds being singletons.

The receptor comes from a middle-aged man in good health and CMV-seronegative. Input material: PBMCs. The chain carries TRBV19 and TRBJ1-4; D might be TRBD1 (6 bases). The CDR3 nucleotides read TGTGCCAGTAGTACCCGGACAGAGGGAAACGAGAAACTGTTTTTT. This encodes CASSTRTEGNEKLFF.